The 32 T cell receptor beta chains below come from one sample, sequenced in a study of cytomegalovirus exposure and HLA in healthy donors. Primers: 60 Vbeta forward and 13 Jbeta reverse. Clones were sequenced by immunoSEQ multiplex PCR, and TCRdb holds only the in-frame ones, with some missing. This sample has 150,000 to 200,000 clones, with 85% to 90% found just once. Sample: PBMCs. These receptors were obtained from a woman younger than 30 in good health and CMV-seronegative.

J is TRBJ2-2 and V is TRBV7-9; 7 bases are a match to TRBD1. V dropped 5 bases and J dropped 2; count of bases not matched to a gene: 5. This CDR3 comprises 15 residues. The V gene's germline CDR1 is SEHNR and CDR2 FQNEAQ (reference sequence). Written as DNA, the CDR3 is TGTGCCAGCAGCACTGGGACAGCTAACACCGGGGAGCTGTTTTTT. Translated: CASSTGTANTGELFF.

Only a few counts were recorded for this clone. The chain uses TRBV4-1 and TRBJ2-3; 15 nucleotides align to TRBD2. This CDR3 is 16 amino acids long. V was pared by 10 bases and J by 2 bases, with 7 bases of the junction left unmatched. Germline CDR1 reads MGHRA; CDR2 reads YSYEKL. CDR3 loop: CATRGTSGGFTDTQYF. The DNA of the CDR3 is TGCGCCACCAGGGGGACTAGCGGGGGGTTCACAGATACGCAGTATTTT.

This clone showed up just once. J is TRBJ2-1 and V is TRBV7-3; 11 bases are a match to TRBD2. This CDR3 has 18 amino acids. Germline loops: CDR1 SGHTA, CDR2 FQGTGA. V lost 3 bases to trimming and J lost 0 bases; unmatched junction nucleotides: 7. CDR3 DNA: TGTGCCAGCAGCTTCCATGGGACTAGCGGAAGCTCCTACAATGAGCAGTTCTTC. It codes for CASSFHGTSGSSYNEQFF.

V usage is TRBV5-6 and J usage is TRBJ1-5; 7 bases align to TRBD1. CDR3 length: 13 residues. CDR1 and CDR2 from the germline V gene are SGHDT and YYEEEE. V was clipped by 2 bases and J by 6 bases; unmatched bases: 2. CDR3 sequence reads: CASSLQGRQPQHF. DNA of the CDR3: TGTGCCAGCAGCTTACAGGGGCGTCAGCCCCAGCATTTT.

V is TRBV4-1 and J is TRBJ1-2; D ambiguous. The germline V gene encodes CDR1 MGHRA and CDR2 YSYEKL. The ends were cut back, 0 bases at V and 8 bases at J, with 16 bases in the middle. The CDR3 covers 15 residues. The CDR3 spells CASSQDAGSLLGYTF. The DNA of the CDR3 is TGCGCCAGCAGCCAAGATGCGGGCAGCCTTTTGGGCTACACCTTC.

This chain uses TRBV30 with TRBJ1-2; 7 bases fit TRBD1. The CDR3 sequence is 14 residues long. The germline gives CDR1 GTSNPN, CDR2 SVGIG (reference sequence). V dropped 4 bases and J dropped 2; count of bases not matched to a gene: 7. This CDR3 is CAWTLTGQNYGYTF. CDR3 coding DNA: TGTGCCTGGACTTTGACGGGACAGAACTATGGCTACACCTTC.

Regarding this clone: Other DNA sequences within the sample encode an identical CDR3. The chain couples TRBV6-1 to TRBJ2-2; TRBD1 might be the D (5 bases). Trimming cost V 9 bases and J 1 base, with 9 bases left between them. From germline, CDR1 is MNHNS and CDR2 SASEGT. The CDR3 is 13 residues long. This CDR3 is CASSDRNTGELFF. CDR3 nucleotides: TGTGCCAGTTCCGACAGGAACACCGGGGAGCTGTTTTTT.

The chain carries TRBV30 and TRBJ1-1; no reliable D call. Germline-derived CDR1 and CDR2 are GTSNPN and SVGIG (reference sequence). The length of the CDR3 is 13 residues. Trimming shortened V by 3 bases and J by 2 bases, and 10 bases separated the two germline ends. Here the CDR3 DNA reads TGTGCCTGGAGAGCGACCCTAAACACTGAAGCTTTCTTT. Its translation: CAWRATLNTEAFF.

This clone appeared a few times. The J gene is TRBJ2-2, the V gene TRBV6-4, with 7 bases identical to TRBD1. CDR3 size: 16 residues. Germline V gives CDR1 MRHNA, CDR2 SNTAGT. The V and J ends lost 3 bases and 6 bases, in that order; junction bases with no gene match: 10. CDR3 DNA: TGTGCCAGCAGTGAAACCGGGGCAGGGGGTCCCGGGGAGCTGTTTTTT. Translated: CASSETGAGGPGELFF.

This clone was observed a few times. Here the CDR3 reads CASSVESVNYGYTF. CDR3 nucleotides: TGTGCCAGCAGCGTAGAGTCAGTTAACTATGGCTACACCTTC. V gene TRBV9 combines with J gene TRBJ1-2; D is ambiguous. The germline V gene has CDR1 SGDLS and CDR2 YYNGEE. The CDR3 consists of 14 residues. V dropped 0 bases and J dropped 1 base, with 7 bases sitting between them.

The chain carries TRBV7-8 and TRBJ1-5; unclear D gene. The CDR3 runs to 15 residues. Germline V gives CDR1 SGHVS, CDR2 FQNEAQ. The germline V and J ends were trimmed by 4 bases and 0 bases, with 10 bases remaining between them. The CDR3 loop is CASSSTTYSNQPQHF. The CDR3 bases are TGTGCCAGCAGCTCGACAACGTATAGCAATCAGCCCCAGCATTTT.

The CDR3: CASSLEGQGGTGELFF. CDR3 nucleotide sequence: TGTGCCAGCAGCTTAGAAGGACAGGGAGGCACCGGGGAGCTGTTTTTT. This chain links TRBV7-9 with TRBJ2-2, with 8 bases matching TRBD1. J gave up 4 bases and V 1 base, and 5 bases lay outside the gene matches. Germline-derived CDR1 and CDR2 are SEHNR and FQNEAQ (reference sequence). CDR3 length equals 16 residues.

The CDR3 nucleotides read TGTGCCAGTAGTATAGATTGGAGGGCAGGGGGGATGAACACTGAAGCTTTCTTT. It specifies CASSIDWRAGGMNTEAFF. The rearrangement links TRBV19 to TRBJ1-1; 7 nucleotides match TRBD1. The CDR3 consists of 18 residues. Unmatched junction bases numbered 10, after V lost 0 bases and J lost 0 bases. CDR1 and CDR2 from the germline V gene are LNHDA and SQIVND (reference sequence).

The chain combines TRBV28 with TRBJ2-1; 7 bases are a match to TRBD2. The CDR3 loop spans 17 amino acids. In germline, CDR1 is MDHEN, CDR2 SYDVKM. J gave up 9 bases and V 1 base, and 15 bases lay outside the gene matches. CDR3 coding DNA: TGTGCCAGCAGTTTATATAGGGACTACGAGTCGGGGGGTGAGCAGTTCTTC. It codes for CASSLYRDYESGGEQFF.

The chain has TRBV7-9 and TRBJ2-1, with 7 nucleotides matching TRBD1. The germline V gene has CDR1 SEHNR and CDR2 FQNEAQ (reference sequence). With 1 base clipped from V and 3 bases from J, the junction kept 3 bases outside the gene matches. This CDR3 comprises 15 residues. The CDR3 DNA is TGTGCCAGCAGCTTAGAGGGGGCGAACTACAATGAGCAGTTCTTC. Translating it yields CASSLEGANYNEQFF. Variable domain in full (rest from reference TRBV7-9 and TRBJ2-1): DTGVSQNPRHKITKRGQNVTFRCDPISEHNRLYWYRQTLGQGPEFLTYFQNEAQLEKSRLLSDRFSAERPKGSFSTLEIQRTEQGDSAMYLCASSLEGANYNEQFFGPGTRLTVL.

The table lists this clone with a few counts. This chain's CDR3 is CASSSGSSVRYGYTF. For the CDR3, the DNA is TGTGCCAGCAGCTCGGGGTCCAGCGTCCGTTATGGCTACACCTTC. The chain has TRBV7-9 and TRBJ1-2, with D unclear. Per the germline V gene, CDR1 is SEHNR and CDR2 is FQNEAQ (reference sequence). This CDR3 region has 15 residues. The V end was cut by 4 bases, the J end by 5 bases, with 17 bases between.

J is TRBJ1-1 and V is TRBV30, with no clear D. In germline, CDR1 is GTSNPN, CDR2 SVGIG (reference sequence). V lost 2 bases and J lost 3, with 7 bases in between. The CDR3 length is 12 residues. The CDR3 DNA reads TGTGCCTGGAGTTTATCAGACACTGAAGCTTTCTTT. Protein product: CAWSLSDTEAFF. Filled out from reference TRBV30 and TRBJ1-1, the complete variable domain reads SQTIHQWPATLVQPVGSPLSLECTVEGTSNPNLYWYRQAAGRGLQLLFYSVGIGQISSEVPQNLSASRPQDRQFILSSKKLLLSDSGFYLCAWSLSDTEAFFGQGTRLTVV.

The chain is built from TRBV6-1 and TRBJ2-1; no clear D. This CDR3 comprises 14 residues. The germline V gene encodes CDR1 MNHNS and CDR2 SASEGT. V was shortened by 5 bases and J by 2 bases, with 10 bases between the two germline ends. The CDR3 is CASSLNPAYNEQFF. CDR3 in DNA: TGTGCCAGCAGTCTTAATCCCGCCTACAATGAGCAGTTCTTC.

The CDR3 reads CASSEVYGFRTDTQYF. In DNA, the CDR3 is TGTGCCAGCAGTGAAGTGTACGGGTTCCGCACAGATACGCAGTATTTT. The V gene is TRBV6-1, the J gene TRBJ2-3; D unresolved. V gave up 1 base and J gave up 1 base, with 12 bases separating them. This CDR3 spans 16 amino acids. Per the germline V gene, CDR1 is MNHNS and CDR2 is SASEGT.

This clone was seen a few times. V gene TRBV6-5 combines with J gene TRBJ1-3, with 8 bases matching TRBD1. V shed 5 bases and J 2 bases; nucleotides not matched to a gene: 5. The germline CDR1 and CDR2 sequences are MNHEY and SVGAGI. The CDR3 totals 15 residues. In DNA form, the CDR3 reads TGTGCCAGCAGTCTGACAGGGGTCCCTGGAAACACCATATATTTT. Its translation is CASSLTGVPGNTIYF.

The table lists this clone with a few counts. V usage is TRBV6-5 and J usage is TRBJ2-3, with D possibly matching TRBD1 (6 bases). CDR3 length: 15 residues. Germline CDR1 is MNHEY and CDR2 is SVGAGI. The ends were cut back, 0 bases at V and 2 bases at J, with 9 bases in the middle. The CDR3 coding sequence is TGTGCCAGCAGTTACTCCGCAGGGGCCACAGATACGCAGTATTTT. Protein: CASSYSAGATDTQYF.

The V gene is TRBV27, the J gene TRBJ1-1; D ambiguous. CDR1 is MNHEY, CDR2 SMNVEV, per germline (reference sequence). The CDR3 has 14 residues. Trimming pared 3 bases from V and 5 bases from J, leaving 13 bases between. CDR3 loop: CASSFVGGGTEAFF. The CDR3, as DNA: TGTGCCAGCAGTTTTGTCGGCGGTGGGACTGAAGCTTTCTTT.

This clone was detected a few times. V is TRBV6-5 and J is TRBJ1-4, with D perhaps TRBD1 (5 bases). This CDR3 has 15 residues. Trimming cost V 6 bases and J 7 bases, with 18 bases left between them. Germline values: CDR1 MNHEY, CDR2 SVGAGI. The CDR3 region has the DNA TGTGCCAGCAGCTCTTCCGGGACTCCTTTTGAAAAACTGTTTTTT. Its translation: CASSSSGTPFEKLFF.

The rearrangement links TRBV7-9 to TRBJ2-5, with 11 bases identical to TRBD1. The CDR3 is 16 residues long. Trimming removed 7 bases from V and 5 bases from J; junction bases left unmatched: 12. Germline V gene sequence: CDR1 SEHNR, CDR2 FQNEAQ (reference sequence). This CDR3 is CASTPDGDRGSETQYF. The CDR3 bases are TGTGCCAGCACCCCCGATGGGGACAGGGGGTCGGAGACCCAGTACTTC.

The J gene is TRBJ2-2, the V gene TRBV7-9, with 10 bases lining up with TRBD1. The junction had 4 bases not matched to a gene; V was cut back by 7 bases and J by 5 bases. The CDR3 totals 14 residues. Germline V lookup: CDR1 SEHNR, CDR2 FQNEAQ (reference sequence). CDR3 bases: TGTGCCAGCACCAGGGACAGGGGAACCGGGGAGCTGTTTTTT. This gives the protein CASTRDRGTGELFF.

The chain uses TRBV2 and TRBJ1-1; possibly TRBD1 for D (6 bases). The CDR3 contains 14 residues. Trimming pared 6 bases from V and 2 bases from J, leaving 13 bases between. Germline lookup yields CDR1 SNHLY and CDR2 FYNNEI. CDR3 nucleotides: TGTGCCAGCAGGGAAAGGGGGGGAAACACTGAAGCTTTCTTT. Protein sequence: CASRERGGNTEAFF.

The chain recombines TRBV7-2 with TRBJ2-3; TRBD1 aligns across 8 bases. The germline V gene has CDR1 SGHTA and CDR2 FQGNSA. J was trimmed by 1 base and V by 4 bases; bases with no gene match: 16. The CDR3 has 19 amino acids. The DNA of the CDR3 is TGTGCCAGCAGCTCATACCCCTCAGGGACAGGAGGGGGCACAGATACGCAGTATTTT. Translating gives CASSSYPSGTGGGTDTQYF.

The CDR3 loop reads CASSQDERASYNEQFF. In nucleotides, the CDR3 is TGCGCCAGCAGCCAAGACGAGCGAGCCTCCTACAATGAGCAGTTCTTC. The chain links TRBV4-3 to TRBJ2-1; the D is unclear. The CDR3 is 16 residues long. The V end was cut by 0 bases, the J end by 0 bases, with 9 bases between. CDR1 is LGHNA, CDR2 YSLEER, per germline.

The rearrangement links TRBV4-1 to TRBJ2-1, with D tentatively TRBD1 (6 bases). CDR3 size: 17 residues. Germline V lookup: CDR1 MGHRA, CDR2 YSYEKL. The V gene lost 0 bases and the J gene lost 4 bases, with 16 bases spanning the gap. This chain's CDR3 is CASSQEGAGELYNEQFF. As DNA, the CDR3 is TGCGCCAGCAGCCAAGAGGGGGCCGGGGAACTATACAATGAGCAGTTCTTC.

This rearrangement joins TRBV27 to TRBJ2-5; no reliable D call. CDR1 and CDR2 (germline): MNHEY, SMNVEV (reference sequence). The CDR3 contains 15 residues. Trimming shortened V by 3 bases and J by 1 base, and 12 bases separated the two germline ends. DNA for the CDR3: TGTGCCAGCAGTTTTGATCCCGCGGTCCAAGAGACCCAGTACTTC. It yields the protein CASSFDPAVQETQYF.

Note on this clone: Germline and junction disagree at one end, which may indicate a read error. V gene TRBV7-9 combines with J gene TRBJ2-3, with TRBD2 matching over 13 bases. The germline V gene encodes CDR1 SEHNR and CDR2 FQNEAQ (reference sequence). This CDR3 contains 16 residues. The DNA of the CDR3 is TGTTCCAGCAGCACACGACTAGCGGGAGGTTCAGATACGCAGTATTTT. Protein sequence: CSSSTRLAGGSDTQYF.

In this sample, this clone turned up once. V and J are TRBV9 and TRBJ2-7; 8 bases fit TRBD1. V lost 0 bases to trimming and J lost 2 bases; unmatched junction nucleotides: 1. The germline CDR1 and CDR2 sequences are SGDLS and YYNGEE. The CDR3 totals 14 residues. The CDR3 loop is CASSVAGGPYEQYF. CDR3 bases: TGTGCCAGCAGCGTAGCAGGGGGCCCCTACGAGCAGTACTTC.